These 17 T cell receptor beta chains share one sample of origin, sequenced in a study of siplizumab effects on memory and regulatory T cells. Repertoires were generated with immunoSEQ multiplex PCR, while TCRdb's copy carries only in-frame clones and drops some. Seen here are more than 95,000 clones, approximately 94% observed once, and the top ten hold about 0.32%. Sequenced material: CD4+ T cells sorted from blood. The receptors stem from a human donor in good health.

This clone was observed once. The chain carries TRBV7-2 and TRBJ1-4; D unclear. The length of the CDR3 is 13 residues. V shed 5 bases and J shed 8 bases, with 12 bases lying between them. The V gene's germline CDR1 is SGHTA and CDR2 FQGNSA. DNA for the CDR3: TGTGCCAGCAGCCTTATAGCGGGGGAAAAACTGTTTTTT. Protein sequence: CASSLIAGEKLFF.

The chain combines TRBV13 with TRBJ2-7; 10 nucleotides match TRBD2. The germline CDR1 and CDR2 sequences are PRHDT and FYEKMQ (reference sequence). J was trimmed by 4 bases and V by 5 bases; bases with no gene match: 11. The CDR3 totals 16 residues. This CDR3 is CASSGVAGGNAYEQYF. The CDR3 region has the DNA TGTGCCAGCAGCGGAGTAGCGGGAGGAAATGCTTACGAGCAGTACTTC.

This CDR3 is CASSFGRATYEQYF. CDR3 nucleotides: TGTGCCAGCAGCTTTGGTCGGGCTACCTACGAGCAGTACTTC. This chain connects TRBV7-9 to TRBJ2-7; D gene unclear. CDR3 length: 14 residues. Germline-derived CDR1 and CDR2 are SEHNR and FQNEAQ (reference sequence). With 3 bases removed from V and 2 bases from J, the gap between germline ends came to 11 bases.

The J gene is TRBJ1-1, the V gene TRBV6-1; D remains unclear. This CDR3 spans 14 amino acids. Germline V gene data show CDR1 as MNHNS and CDR2 as SASEGT. V lost 9 bases and J lost 0, with 14 bases in between. The DNA for the CDR3 is TGTGCCAGTTTAATAGGATCCATGAACACTGAAGCTTTCTTT. The encoded protein is CASLIGSMNTEAFF.

The CDR3 DNA is TGTGCCATCAGTGACGGCCCGACGGATGAGCAGTTCTTC. This encodes CAISDGPTDEQFF. The chain couples TRBV10-3 to TRBJ2-1; D gene uncertain. Trimming removed 3 bases from V and 8 bases from J, with 11 bases in between. Germline assignment: CDR1 ENHRY and CDR2 SYGVKD. The CDR3 totals 13 residues.

This clone was seen more than once but under ten times. The V and J genes are TRBV7-2 and TRBJ2-3, with D maybe TRBD1 (6 bases). Germline assignment: CDR1 SGHTA and CDR2 FQGNSA. The CDR3 loop spans 17 amino acids. Trimming shortened V by 6 bases and J by 2 bases, and 21 bases separated the two germline ends. This CDR3 reads CASSRGGVGKITDTQYF. The CDR3 nucleotides read TGTGCCAGCAGTCGTGGGGGCGTTGGGAAAATCACAGATACGCAGTATTTT.

This sequence joins TRBV5-1 and TRBJ2-7; D is perhaps TRBD1 (6 bases). The CDR3 loop spans 14 amino acids. Deletions cut 9 bases from V and 1 base from J, with 17 bases between. Germline V gene data show CDR1 as SGHRS and CDR2 as YFSETQ. CDR3 DNA sequence: TGCGCCACCGGGCCCGGGACACCTTCCTACGAGCAGTACTTC. It codes for CATGPGTPSYEQYF.

This clone has only one observation. CDR3 protein: CASGVMEETQYF. The DNA for the CDR3 is TGTGCTAGTGGTGTTATGGAAGAGACCCAGTACTTC. The V call is TRBV12-5, the J call TRBJ2-5; D is undetermined. Germline lookup yields CDR1 LGHNT and CDR2 FRNRAP. The CDR3 has 12 residues. Trimming removed 5 bases from V and 3 bases from J, with 7 bases in between.

The chain carries TRBV7-2 and TRBJ2-1; D not certain. The CDR3 runs to 11 residues. The germline V and J ends were trimmed by 5 bases and 12 bases, with 11 bases remaining between them. Germline CDR1 SGHTA, CDR2 FQGNSA. The CDR3 spells CASSRDGVQFF. The CDR3 nucleotides read TGTGCCAGCAGCAGGGATGGGGTGCAGTTCTTC.

This clone was seen once. This rearrangement joins TRBV7-2 to TRBJ2-7; TRBD2 aligns across 11 bases. There are 16 residues in the CDR3. CDR1 and CDR2 (germline): SGHTA, FQGNSA. V was pared by 1 base and J by 3 bases, with 5 bases of the junction left unmatched. CDR3 protein: CASSLEGTSGLYEQYF. The DNA of the CDR3 is TGTGCCAGCAGCTTAGAGGGGACTAGCGGACTCTACGAGCAGTACTTC.

This chain uses TRBV5-8 with TRBJ2-7, with 9 bases matching TRBD2. Unmatched junction bases numbered 2, after V lost 1 base and J lost 3 bases. The CDR3 length is 14 residues. Germline CDR1 reads SGHTS; CDR2 reads YDEGEE. The CDR3 sequence is CASSLIAGDYEQYF. The DNA for the CDR3 is TGTGCCAGCAGCTTGATAGCGGGAGACTACGAGCAGTACTTC.

The V gene is TRBV2, the J gene TRBJ1-1; D is uncertain. Trimming took off 4 bases at V and 4 bases at J, with 7 bases between the two ends. Germline CDR1 is SNHLY and CDR2 is FYNNEI. This CDR3 spans 12 amino acids. CDR3 DNA sequence: TGTGCCAGCAGTGGTGGGTTCACTGAAGCTTTCTTT. Encoded protein: CASSGGFTEAFF. Variable domain in full (rest from reference TRBV2 and TRBJ1-1): EPEVTQTPSHQVTQMGQEVILRCVPISNHLYFYWYRQILGQKVEFLVSFYNNEISEKSEIFDDQFSVERPDGSNFTLKIRSTKLEDSAMYFCASSGGFTEAFFGQGTRLTVV.

This sequence joins TRBV9 and TRBJ2-1; 7 bases are shared with TRBD2. V lost 0 bases and J lost 7; bases outside the gene matches: 10. CDR3 length: 16 residues. Germline-derived CDR1 and CDR2 are SGDLS and YYNGEE. DNA for the CDR3: TGTGCCAGCAGCGTAGATGATAGCGGGCCAAATAATGAGCAGTTCTTC. It encodes CASSVDDSGPNNEQFF. The entire variable domain, with the rest obtained from reference TRBV9 and TRBJ2-1, is as follows: DSGVTQTPKHLITATGQRVTLRCSPRSGDLSVYWYQQSLDQGLQFLIQYYNGEERAKGNILERFSAQQFPDLHSELNLSSLELGDSALYFCASSVDDSGPNNEQFFGPGTRLTVL.

The chain employs TRBV25-1 and TRBJ2-1; D possibly corresponds to TRBD2 (6 bases). V lost 0 bases and J lost 8, with 11 bases in between. The CDR3 length is 14 residues. CDR1 MGHDK and CDR2 SYGVNS come from the germline V gene. The CDR3 here is CASSEYIGSDEQFF. CDR3 DNA: TGTGCCAGCAGTGAATATATCGGGAGCGATGAGCAGTTCTTC.

The V call is TRBV5-6, the J call TRBJ2-2; D is undetermined. CDR3 length: 11 residues. The germline V gene has CDR1 SGHDT and CDR2 YYEEEE. Between the trimmed V and J ends, which lost 5 bases and 9 bases, there was a span of 8 bases. The CDR3 nucleotides are TGTGCCAGCAGTTCGGGCTGGGAGCTGTTTTTT. It translates to CASSSGWELFF.

This clone showed up many times. The V and J genes are TRBV7-6 and TRBJ2-7; TRBD1 is a possible D gene (5 bases). The CDR3 has 14 amino acids. Germline CDR1 and CDR2: SGHVS and FNYEAQ. Trimming shortened V by 1 base and J by 8 bases, and 15 bases separated the two germline ends. DNA for the CDR3: TGTGCCAGCAGCTTAGGGACATACGAAACGAAGCAGTACTTC. Protein product: CASSLGTYETKQYF.

This chain uses TRBV5-4 with TRBJ2-5; TRBD1 matches at 8 bases. V trimming: 3 bases; J trimming: 5 bases; junction bases outside the gene matches: 12. CDR1 SGHNT and CDR2 YYREEE come from the germline V gene (reference sequence). The length of the CDR3 is 16 residues. The CDR3 DNA sequence: TGTGCCAGCAGCTCCGCAAGGACAGGGAGTGGGGAGACCCAGTACTTC. The encoded protein is CASSSARTGSGETQYF.